The entry below describes one TCR beta chain. Its antigen remains unknown. Clones were read by immunoSEQ multiplex PCR, and TCRdb kept only the in-frame ones, dropping some. The table records approximately 54,000 clones, approximately 82% of them present only once. Trimming shortened V by 1 base and J by 5 bases, and 3 bases separated the two germline ends. The CDR3 runs to 11 residues. The germline V gene has CDR1 SNHLY and CDR2 FYNNEI. This entry is derived from a study of T cells in localized non-small cell lung cancer. General observations from the study: Higher blood T cell density tracked longer overall survival. Median 57 top-100 tumor clones were shared with paired adjacent lung.

The TCR was taken from a female donor older than 55 with stage II squamous cell lung carcinoma. The source was peripheral blood, collected before any cancer treatment. V usage is TRBV2 and J usage is TRBJ2-7, with D uncertain. DNA of the CDR3: TGTGCCAGCAGTGAAGAGGACGAGCAGTACTTC. As protein: CASSEEDEQYF.